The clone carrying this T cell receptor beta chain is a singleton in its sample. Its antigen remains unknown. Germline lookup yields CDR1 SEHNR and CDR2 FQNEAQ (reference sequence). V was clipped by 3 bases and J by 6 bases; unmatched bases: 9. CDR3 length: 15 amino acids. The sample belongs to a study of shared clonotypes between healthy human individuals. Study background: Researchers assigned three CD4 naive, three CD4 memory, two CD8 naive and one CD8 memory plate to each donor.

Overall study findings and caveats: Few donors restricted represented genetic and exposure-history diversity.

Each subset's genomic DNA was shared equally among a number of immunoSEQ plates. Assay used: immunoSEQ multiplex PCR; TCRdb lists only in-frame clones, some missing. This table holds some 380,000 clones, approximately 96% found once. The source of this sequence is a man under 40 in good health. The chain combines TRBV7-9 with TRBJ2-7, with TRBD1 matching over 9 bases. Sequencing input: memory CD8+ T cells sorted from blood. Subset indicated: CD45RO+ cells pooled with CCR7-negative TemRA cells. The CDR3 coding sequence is TGTGCCAGCAGCTTGGGAGGGACAGGGTTCACCGAGCAGTACTTC. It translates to CASSLGGTGFTEQYF.